This passage covers 20 T cell receptor beta chains from one sample sequenced in a study of cytomegalovirus exposure and HLA in healthy donors. Primers: 60 Vbeta forward and 13 Jbeta reverse. Profiled with immunoSEQ multiplex PCR; TCRdb holds only in-frame clones, not every one. The sample records about 190,000 clones, 82% being singletons. Sequenced sample: PBMCs. The source is a young woman in good health and CMV-seronegative.

The gene calls are TRBV7-2 and TRBJ1-5; a possible D gene is TRBD1 (6 bases). The germline V gene encodes CDR1 SGHTA and CDR2 FQGNSA. V was pared by 5 bases and J by 3 bases, with 14 bases between. This CDR3 is built from 15 residues. The chain's CDR3 is CASSPLTGFNQPQHF. The CDR3, as DNA: TGTGCCAGCAGCCCCTTGACAGGATTCAATCAGCCCCAGCATTTT. Based on the CDR3 plus reference TRBV7-2 and TRBJ1-5, the full variable domain is GAGVSQSPSNKVTEKGKDVELRCDPISGHTALYWYRQSLGQGLEFLIYFQGNSAPDKSGLPSDRFSAERTGGSVSTLTIQRTQQEDSAVYLCASSPLTGFNQPQHFGDGTRLSIL.

The table lists this clone with a count of one. The chain is built from TRBV19 and TRBJ1-1; the D is unclear. The CDR3 contains 13 residues. CDR1 is LNHDA and CDR2 is SQIVND in the germline V gene (reference sequence). V was cut by 4 bases and J by 4 bases, with 10 bases left in between. Here the CDR3 reads CASSRTGVTEAFF. For the CDR3, the DNA is TGTGCCAGTAGTAGGACCGGGGTCACTGAAGCTTTCTTT.

The rearrangement uses TRBV25-1 and TRBJ2-3, with 9 bases matching TRBD2. The CDR3 sequence is 17 residues long. The V gene's germline CDR1 is MGHDK and CDR2 SYGVNS. Trimming took 1 base from V and 2 from J; bases not matched to a gene: 7. The CDR3, as DNA: TGTGCCAGCAGTGAATTGAGGCTAGCGGGAAACACAGATACGCAGTATTTT. It specifies CASSELRLAGNTDTQYF.

This chain joins TRBV7-9 and TRBJ1-4; no reliable D call. This CDR3 has 14 amino acids. Germline CDR1 and CDR2: SEHNR and FQNEAQ (reference sequence). V lost 9 bases to trimming and J lost 0 bases, with 11 bases between them. The CDR3 loop is CASTPGTTNEKLFF. CDR3 DNA: TGTGCCAGTACGCCGGGTACAACTAATGAAAAACTGTTTTTT.

The chain recombines TRBV7-9 with TRBJ2-1; 9 bases are a match to TRBD2. The CDR3 length is 16 residues. Germline loops: CDR1 SEHNR, CDR2 FQNEAQ (reference sequence). V dropped 0 bases and J dropped 5; count of bases not matched to a gene: 5. CDR3 nucleotide sequence: TGTGCCAGCAGCTTAGCGGATCTAGCGGGGCACAATGAGCAGTTCTTC. Amino acid sequence: CASSLADLAGHNEQFF.

CDR3 protein: CASIGQGPDTQYF. In DNA, the CDR3 is TGTGCCAGCATAGGACAGGGGCCAGATACGCAGTATTTT. The chain has TRBV27 and TRBJ2-3; 9 positions match TRBD1. Germline-derived CDR1 and CDR2 are MNHEY and SMNVEV (reference sequence). The ends lost 7 bases at V and 4 bases at J; junction bases unmatched: 3. This CDR3 is 13 amino acids long.

In this sample, this clone turned up a few times. The chain is built from TRBV6-5 and TRBJ1-1; maybe TRBD1 (6 bases). Trimming stripped 6 bases from V and 10 bases from J, with 18 bases between. Per the germline V gene, CDR1 is MNHEY and CDR2 is SVGAGI. The CDR3 sequence is 13 residues long. This CDR3 reads CASREKPGTRAFF. In DNA form, the CDR3 reads TGTGCCAGCAGGGAAAAACCCGGGACACGAGCTTTCTTT.

This clone has only a few counts. Here the CDR3 DNA reads TGTGCCAGCAGACAGGCCTCTGGGGTCTATGGCTACACCTTC. This encodes CASRQASGVYGYTF. The gene calls are TRBV28 and TRBJ1-2, with a tentative D call TRBD1 (5 bases). Germline assignment: CDR1 MDHEN and CDR2 SYDVKM. The CDR3 has 14 residues. V was trimmed by 6 bases and J by 4 bases, leaving 15 bases between them.

This chain uses TRBV2 with TRBJ1-1, with 8 nucleotides matching TRBD1. Germline lookup yields CDR1 SNHLY and CDR2 FYNNEI. Trimming cost V 5 bases and J 5 bases; bases outside gene matches: 4. The CDR3 contains 13 residues. CDR3 nucleotide sequence: TGTGCCAGCAGTATTCAGGGGGCGACTGAAGCTTTCTTT. It encodes CASSIQGATEAFF.

The V gene is TRBV5-1, the J gene TRBJ1-4; no reliable D call. Germline V gene lookup returns CDR1 SGHRS and CDR2 YFSETQ. The CDR3 is made up of 15 amino acids. The V end was cut by 2 bases, the J end by 0 bases, with 8 bases between. For the CDR3, the DNA is TGCGCCAGCAGCTTACAGAGTGCAACTAATGAAAAACTGTTTTTT. Amino acid sequence: CASSLQSATNEKLFF.

The chain uses TRBV10-3 and TRBJ2-2; the match to TRBD1 covers 7 bases. The CDR3 extends over 16 amino acids. V was pared by 6 bases and J by 0 bases, with 7 bases of the junction left unmatched. CDR1 ENHRY and CDR2 SYGVKD come from the germline V gene. The CDR3 region has the DNA TGTGCCATCAGCCCAACAGGGGCCTCGAACACCGGGGAGCTGTTTTTT. This encodes CAISPTGASNTGELFF.

The gene calls are TRBV11-2 and TRBJ2-7, with TRBD2 as a possible D gene (6 bases). The V gene's germline CDR1 is SGHAT and CDR2 FQNNGV. The ends were cut back, 4 bases at V and 4 bases at J, with 14 bases in the middle. The CDR3 totals 14 residues. The CDR3 loop is CASSSLREIYEQYF. CDR3 coding DNA: TGTGCCAGCAGCTCTCTACGGGAGATTTACGAGCAGTACTTC.

This clone is a singleton in its sample. The chain employs TRBV12-5 and TRBJ1-6; 10 bases are shared with TRBD1. CDR3 length: 13 amino acids. Germline-derived CDR1 and CDR2 are LGHNT and FRNRAP. Germline trimming cut 8 bases from V and 8 bases from J; bases unmatched to any gene: 3. The CDR3 DNA reads as TGTGCTAGTCTGGGGACAGGGGATTCACCCCTCCACTTT. Residues: CASLGTGDSPLHF.

This clone has a handful of counts. V gene TRBV10-2 combines with J gene TRBJ2-7; the D is unclear. Germline V gene data show CDR1 as WSHSY and CDR2 as SAAADI. Trimming stripped 3 bases from V and 3 bases from J, with 9 bases between. The CDR3 runs to 13 residues. The CDR3 loop is CASSDISVYEQYF. CDR3 DNA sequence: TGCGCCAGCAGTGACATCTCGGTCTACGAGCAGTACTTC.

J is TRBJ2-1 and V is TRBV6-5; TRBD1 agrees at 7 bases. Germline V gene lookup returns CDR1 MNHEY and CDR2 SVGAGI. The CDR3 loop spans 13 amino acids. V was pared by 2 bases and J by 9 bases, with 4 bases of the junction left unmatched. CDR3 DNA sequence: TGTGCCAGCAGTTACCCCACAGGGGCTGAGCAGTTCTTC. Translated, it gives CASSYPTGAEQFF.

This clone has just a few counts. V and J are TRBV4-1 and TRBJ1-1; D not certain. Per germline, CDR1 MGHRA and CDR2 YSYEKL. Trimming stripped 0 bases from V and 4 bases from J, with 12 bases between. The CDR3 length is 15 residues. CDR3 loop: CASSQDIRGVTEAFF. The CDR3 DNA reads as TGCGCCAGCAGCCAAGATATACGGGGAGTCACTGAAGCTTTCTTT.

This rearrangement joins TRBV6-1 to TRBJ1-2; the match to TRBD1 covers 8 bases. The CDR3 length is 13 residues. The germline V gene encodes CDR1 MNHNS and CDR2 SASEGT. Germline trimming cut 3 bases from V and 6 bases from J; bases unmatched to any gene: 3. In nucleotides, the CDR3 is TGTGCCAGCAGTGAGCAGGGGGCTAATGGCTACACCTTC. Its protein product is CASSEQGANGYTF.

This clone showed up just a few times. The V and J genes are TRBV27 and TRBJ2-1, with 10 nucleotides matching TRBD2. Germline CDR1 is MNHEY and CDR2 is SMNVEV (reference sequence). V trimming: 3 bases; J trimming: 7 bases; junction bases outside the gene matches: 18. The CDR3 consists of 19 residues. CDR3 coding DNA: TGTGCCAGCAGTTTTCCCCAGCTAGCGGGAGATCCTCTCCTGAATGAGCAGTTCTTC. This encodes CASSFPQLAGDPLLNEQFF.

This clone was detected once. The chain has TRBV19 and TRBJ1-2, with 10 bases lining up with TRBD1. The V and J ends lost 7 bases and 5 bases, in that order; junction bases with no gene match: 4. Germline V gene lookup returns CDR1 LNHDA and CDR2 SQIVND (reference sequence). The CDR3 extends over 13 amino acids. CDR3 DNA sequence: TGTGCCAGTACGGGACAGGGGCGGTATGGCTACACCTTC. The encoded protein is CASTGQGRYGYTF.

The chain recombines TRBV5-1 with TRBJ1-4; the D is unclear. The CDR3 totals 14 residues. Germline values: CDR1 SGHRS, CDR2 YFSETQ. The V end was cut by 0 bases, the J end by 6 bases, with 9 bases between. The CDR3 spells CASSLAGMDEKLFF. The DNA of the CDR3 is TGCGCCAGCAGCTTGGCGGGAATGGATGAAAAACTGTTTTTT.